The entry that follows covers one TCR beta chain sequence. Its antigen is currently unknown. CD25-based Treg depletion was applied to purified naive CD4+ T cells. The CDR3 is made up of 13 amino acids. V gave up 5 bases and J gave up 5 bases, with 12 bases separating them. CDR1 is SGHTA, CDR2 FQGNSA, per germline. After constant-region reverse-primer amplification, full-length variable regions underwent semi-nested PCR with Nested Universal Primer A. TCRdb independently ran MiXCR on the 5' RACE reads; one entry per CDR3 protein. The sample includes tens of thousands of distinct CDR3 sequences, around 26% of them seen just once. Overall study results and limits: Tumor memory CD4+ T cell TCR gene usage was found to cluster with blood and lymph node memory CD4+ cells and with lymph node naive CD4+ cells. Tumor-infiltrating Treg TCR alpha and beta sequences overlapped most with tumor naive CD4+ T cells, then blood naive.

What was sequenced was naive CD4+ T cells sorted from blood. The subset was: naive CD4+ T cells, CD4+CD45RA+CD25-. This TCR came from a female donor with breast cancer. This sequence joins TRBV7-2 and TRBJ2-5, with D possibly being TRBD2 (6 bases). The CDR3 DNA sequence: TGTGCCAGCAGCCGACCCGCGGGGGAGACCCAGTACTTC. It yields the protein CASSRPAGETQYF.